This T cell receptor beta chain was obtained from a study of T cell repertoires in cytomegalovirus infection. General study results and limits: CMV-specific TCR beta clonotypes restricted by HLA-C dominated the ex vivo response.

In germline, CDR1 is MNHNS, CDR2 SASEGT. V lost 1 base, J lost 8 bases, and 12 bases lay in between. The CDR3 sequence is 14 residues long. For this clonotype: Its antigen is unknown.

Using its own MiXCR run on the reads, TCRdb lists one record per CDR3 protein. In the table there are more than 110,000 distinct CDR3 sequences, approximately 30% of which are singletons. The V gene is TRBV6-1, the J gene TRBJ2-1; unclear D gene. This sequence was found in a human donor in good health (CMV status not recorded). Some clones in this sample may be carry-over from other donors' samples. Sample: CD8+ T cells from cultured PBMCs, taken from culture after CMV antigen stimulation. This CDR3 reads CASSEVGLWDEQFF. The CDR3 nucleotides read TGTGCCAGCAGTGAAGTAGGCCTCTGGGATGAGCAGTTCTTC.